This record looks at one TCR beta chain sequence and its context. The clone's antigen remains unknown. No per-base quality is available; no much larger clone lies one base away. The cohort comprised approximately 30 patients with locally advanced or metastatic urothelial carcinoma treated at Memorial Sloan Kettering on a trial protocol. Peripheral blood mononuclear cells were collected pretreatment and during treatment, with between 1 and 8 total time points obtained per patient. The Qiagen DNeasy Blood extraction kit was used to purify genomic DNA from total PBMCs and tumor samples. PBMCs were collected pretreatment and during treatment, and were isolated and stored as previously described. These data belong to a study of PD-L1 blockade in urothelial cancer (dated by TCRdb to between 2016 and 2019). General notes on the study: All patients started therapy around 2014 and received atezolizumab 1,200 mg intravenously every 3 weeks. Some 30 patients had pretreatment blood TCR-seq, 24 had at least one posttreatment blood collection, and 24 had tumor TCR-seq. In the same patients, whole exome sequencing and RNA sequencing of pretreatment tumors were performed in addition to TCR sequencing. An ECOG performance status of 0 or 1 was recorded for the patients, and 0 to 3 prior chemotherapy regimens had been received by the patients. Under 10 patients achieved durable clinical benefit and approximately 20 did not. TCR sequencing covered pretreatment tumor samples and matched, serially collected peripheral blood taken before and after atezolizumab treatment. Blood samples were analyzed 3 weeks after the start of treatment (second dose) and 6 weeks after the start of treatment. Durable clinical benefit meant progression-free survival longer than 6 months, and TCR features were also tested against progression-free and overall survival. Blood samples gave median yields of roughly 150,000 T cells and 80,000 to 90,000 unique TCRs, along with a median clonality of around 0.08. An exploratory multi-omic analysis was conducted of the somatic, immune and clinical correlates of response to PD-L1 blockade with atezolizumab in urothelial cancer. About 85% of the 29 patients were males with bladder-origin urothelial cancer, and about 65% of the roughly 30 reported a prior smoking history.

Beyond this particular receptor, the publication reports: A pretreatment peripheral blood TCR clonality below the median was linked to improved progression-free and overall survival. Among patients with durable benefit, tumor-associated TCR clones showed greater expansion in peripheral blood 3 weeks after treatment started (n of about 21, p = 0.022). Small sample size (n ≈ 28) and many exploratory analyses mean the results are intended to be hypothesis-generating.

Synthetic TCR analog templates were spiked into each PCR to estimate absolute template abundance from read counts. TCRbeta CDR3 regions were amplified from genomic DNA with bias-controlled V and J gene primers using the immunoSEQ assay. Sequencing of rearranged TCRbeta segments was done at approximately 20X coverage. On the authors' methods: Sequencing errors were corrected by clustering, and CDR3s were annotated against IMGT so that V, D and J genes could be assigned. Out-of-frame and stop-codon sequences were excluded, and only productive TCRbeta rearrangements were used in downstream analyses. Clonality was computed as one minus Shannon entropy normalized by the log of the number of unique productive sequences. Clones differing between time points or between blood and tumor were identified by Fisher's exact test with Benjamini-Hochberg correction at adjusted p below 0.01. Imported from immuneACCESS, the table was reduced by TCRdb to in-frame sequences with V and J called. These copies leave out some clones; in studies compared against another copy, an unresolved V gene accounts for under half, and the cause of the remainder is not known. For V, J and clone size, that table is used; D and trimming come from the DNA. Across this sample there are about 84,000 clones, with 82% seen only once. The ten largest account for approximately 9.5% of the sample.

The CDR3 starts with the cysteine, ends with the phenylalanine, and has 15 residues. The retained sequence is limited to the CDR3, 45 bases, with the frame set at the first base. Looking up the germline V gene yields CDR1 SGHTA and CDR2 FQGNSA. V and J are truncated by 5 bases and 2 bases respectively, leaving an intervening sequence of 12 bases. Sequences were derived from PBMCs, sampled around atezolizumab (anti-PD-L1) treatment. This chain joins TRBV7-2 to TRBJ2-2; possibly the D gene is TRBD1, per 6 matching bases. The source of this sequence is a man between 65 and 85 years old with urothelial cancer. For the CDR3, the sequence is CASSPDSTNTGELFF. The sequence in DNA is TGTGCCAGCAGCCCGGACAGTACAAACACCGGGGAGCTGTTTTTT.